The 10 T cell receptor beta chains reported below all come from one sample, sequenced in a study of blood T cells in healthy people across ages. The use of a sample-barcoded 5' primer and a J-beta primer mix characterized a second PCR of 7 to 11 cycles. TCRdb processed the 5' RACE reads anew with MiXCR; each CDR3 protein has one entry. This table has about 640,000 distinct CDR3 sequences, about 54% appearing once. The source material was blood. The receptors were gathered from a man between 60 and 75 years old in good health.

This clonotype has a handful of counts. The chain links TRBV7-2 to TRBJ2-1, with 8 bases lining up with TRBD2. J gave up 4 bases and V 3 bases, and 5 bases lay outside the gene matches. The CDR3 is 15 amino acids. CDR1 and CDR2 from the germline V gene are SGHTA and FQGNSA. This chain's CDR3 is CASSFGLALYNEQFF. CDR3 sequence (DNA): TGTGCCAGCAGCTTTGGACTAGCCCTTTACAATGAGCAGTTCTTC.

This chain uses TRBV25-1 with TRBJ1-6; D is unclear. CDR1 is MGHDK, CDR2 SYGVNS, per germline. V lost 1 base and J lost 7, with 5 bases in between. The CDR3 spans 13 residues. In DNA, the CDR3 is TGTGCCAGCAGTGAATTGGCCAATTCACCCCTCCACTTT. It yields the protein CASSELANSPLHF. Filled out from reference TRBV25-1 and TRBJ1-6, the complete variable domain reads EADIYQTPRYLVIGTGKKITLECSQTMGHDKMYWYQQDPGMELHLIHYSYGVNSTEKGDLSSESTVSRIRTEHFPLTLESARPSHTSQYLCASSELANSPLHFGNGTRLTVT.

This chain joins TRBV20-1 and TRBJ2-7; 9 nucleotides align to TRBD1. This CDR3 spans 13 amino acids. J was trimmed by 5 bases and V by 2 bases; bases with no gene match: 4. Germline CDR1 DFQATT, CDR2 SNEGSKA (reference sequence). The CDR3 spells CSARSGQGHEQYF. In DNA form, the CDR3 reads TGCAGTGCTAGATCGGGACAGGGCCACGAGCAGTACTTC.

This clonotype was seen a handful of times. The chain uses TRBV20-1 and TRBJ2-1; 9 bases align to TRBD2. V shed 2 bases and J 5 bases; nucleotides not matched to a gene: 4. This CDR3 has 14 amino acids. Germline V gene data show CDR1 as DFQATT and CDR2 as SNEGSKA (reference sequence). The CDR3 spells CSARTQRGDNEQFF. Here the CDR3 DNA reads TGCAGTGCTAGAACCCAGCGGGGGGACAATGAGCAGTTCTTC.

This clonotype occurred a few times. V usage is TRBV4-1 and J usage is TRBJ2-7; D may be TRBD1 or TRBD2 (5 bases each). Trimming pared 0 bases from V and 3 bases from J, leaving 18 bases between. The CDR3 length is 17 residues. Germline V gene data show CDR1 as MGHRA and CDR2 as YSYEKL. CDR3 nucleotide sequence: TGCGCCAGCAGCCAAGATAACTGGGACGAACCAAACTACGAGCAGTACTTC. Amino acids: CASSQDNWDEPNYEQYF.

The rearrangement uses TRBV12-3 or TRBV12-4 and TRBJ2-5; D is possibly TRBD1 (5 bases). CDR3 length equals 15 residues. V dropped 4 bases and J dropped 1 base, with 13 bases sitting between them. DNA for the CDR3: TGTGCCAGCAGTTCCTGGCAGGACATCCAAGAGACCCAGTACTTC. Amino acid sequence: CASSSWQDIQETQYF.

The chain has TRBV4-1 and TRBJ1-2; D might be TRBD1 (5 bases). The CDR3 runs to 16 residues. CDR1 and CDR2 (germline): MGHRA, YSYEKL. V lost 1 base and J 6 bases, leaving 18 bases between the germline ends. The CDR3 region has the DNA TGCGCCAGCAGCCAAGGTTTTCTGGCGGCGGGGGATGGCTACACCTTC. This gives the protein CASSQGFLAAGDGYTF.

The chain links TRBV4-1 to TRBJ2-7; 11 bases are a match to TRBD2. The ends lost 8 bases at V and 0 bases at J; junction bases unmatched: 12. This CDR3 comprises 17 residues. Looked up from germline, CDR1 is MGHRA and CDR2 is YSYEKL. The CDR3 nucleotides read TGCGCCAGCTCCCGAGGGAGACTAGCGGGGAGCTCCTACGAGCAGTACTTC. Translating gives CASSRGRLAGSSYEQYF.

V is TRBV11-2 and J is TRBJ2-1; 9 bases are shared with TRBD1. CDR1 and CDR2 from the germline V gene are SGHAT and FQNNGV. The CDR3 runs to 15 residues. Trimming at V came to 5 bases and at J to 2 bases, leaving 4 bases not matched to a gene. For the CDR3, the DNA is TGTGCCAGCAGCCGAGACAGGGGGGCCTACAATGAGCAGTTCTTC. Translation gives CASSRDRGAYNEQFF.

The rearrangement links TRBV6-6 to TRBJ2-6, with unresolved D. The germline gives CDR1 MNHNY, CDR2 SVGAGI (reference sequence). The CDR3 covers 16 residues. Between the trimmed V and J ends, which lost 0 bases and 0 bases, there was a span of 6 bases. CDR3 bases: TGTGCCAGCAGTTACTCGGAACTCTCTGGGGCCAACGTCCTGACTTTC. It codes for CASSYSELSGANVLTF.